A selection of T cell receptor beta chains follows, all from one sample in a study of T cells in Graves' hyperthyroidism and ophthalmopathy. One entry per CDR3 protein, called by TCRdb with MiXCR from the multiplex PCR reads. The table shows about 840,000 distinct CDR3 sequences, with 38% occurring only once. The specimen sequenced was blood. Receptor source: a man between 18 and 29 years old with Graves' hyperthyroidism. CDR3s include the opening cysteine and the closing phenylalanine or tryptophan. D genes are given only for firm matches. Clone size is stated in some rows and not others, as once, few, many or a class when expanded.

CDR3nt	CDR3aa	abundance	d_gene	v_gene	j_gene
TGTGCCAGTAGTATAGGGCTGGGTGAAGCTTTCTTT	CASSIGLGEAFF	many	-	TRBV19	TRBJ1-1
TGTGCCAGTGCGGACAGCCCGGGTTATGGCTACACCTTC	CASADSPGYGYTF	-	-	TRBV2	TRBJ1-2
TGTGCCATCAGCGTTGTCGGGGGTGGGGAGGAAAAACTGTTTTTT	CAISVVGGGEEKLFF	-	-	TRBV10-3	TRBJ1-4
TGTGCCACCAGCTGGGACAGGGTTCACGAGCAGTACTTC	CATSWDRVHEQYF	-	TRBD1	TRBV15	TRBJ2-7
TGCAGTGCCAGACGAGGGAGATATGGCTACACCTTC	CSARRGRYGYTF	-	-	TRBV20-1	TRBJ1-2
TGCAGTGGTAATGCTGGGGCTGTTTACGGCTACACCTTC	CSGNAGAVYGYTF	-	-	TRBV20-1	TRBJ1-2
TGTGCCAGCAGCTTAACGGGGTTTAACTCACCCCTCCACTTT	CASSLTGFNSPLHF	many	-	TRBV12-3/TRBV12-4	TRBJ1-6
TGTGCCAGCAGCGTGATTCGGTCCGAGCAGTACTTC	CASSVIRSEQYF	few	-	TRBV11-2	TRBJ2-7
TGTGCCAGCAGCGTAGCGTCCGACAGCCTATTCGGGGCCAACGTCCTGACTTTC	CASSVASDSLFGANVLTF	-	-	TRBV9	TRBJ2-6
TGTGCCATCGGGACAGTGAACACCGGGGAGCTGTTTTTT	CAIGTVNTGELFF	many	TRBD1	TRBV10-3	TRBJ2-2
TGTGCCATCAGTGAGGGACATCTGATGAACACTGAAGCTTTCTTT	CAISEGHLMNTEAFF	-	-	TRBV10-3	TRBJ1-1
TGTGCCAGCAGGCCCCCGGGCCTCGGAGGAGAGACCCAGTACTTC	CASRPPGLGGETQYF	-	-	TRBV7-2	TRBJ2-5
TGTGCCAGCAGCCATTTCGGGGTCTACGAGCAGTACTTC	CASSHFGVYEQYF	few	-	TRBV7-2	TRBJ2-7
TGCAGTGCTGAATATCGCGGGGGGGCCGGAGAGACCCAGTACTTC	CSAEYRGGAGETQYF	-	TRBD2	TRBV20-1	TRBJ2-5
TGTGCCAGCAGTCTCCGGACTAGCGGGGGTCGGACAGGAGAGACCCAGTACTTC	CASSLRTSGGRTGETQYF	-	TRBD2	TRBV12-3/TRBV12-4	TRBJ2-5
TGTGCCAGCAGGGTTCAGGGTTCAGCCTACGAGCAGTACTTC	CASRVQGSAYEQYF	-	-	TRBV9	TRBJ2-7
TGTGCCAGCAGCAGGGTCAGTAACACCGGGGAGCTGTTTTTT	CASSRVSNTGELFF	-	-	TRBV12-3/TRBV12-4	TRBJ2-2
TGCAGTGCTAGAGGCAGGGGGGAAAAGGACTATGGCTACACCTTC	CSARGRGEKDYGYTF	once	TRBD1	TRBV20-1	TRBJ1-2
TGTGCCACCAGCAGCGAAGGGGCAGGCATTCATAGCAATCAGCCCCAGCATTTT	CATSSEGAGIHSNQPQHF	-	-	TRBV15	TRBJ1-5
TGTGCCAGCAGCCGCACACAGGGAACTCAGCCCCAGCATTTT	CASSRTQGTQPQHF	many	-	TRBV6-5	TRBJ1-5
TGTGCCAGCAGCTTATCCCGGGGACCCTATGGCTACACCTTC	CASSLSRGPYGYTF	many	-	TRBV7-9	TRBJ1-2
TGCGCCAGCAGCTTGGGTATCGGGGGCCTCCCGACCGGGGAGCTGTTTTTT	CASSLGIGGLPTGELFF	-	-	TRBV5-1	TRBJ2-2
TGTGCCAGCAGCTTTGTTTGGGGGCAAAATTCACCCCTCCACTTT	CASSFVWGQNSPLHF	-	-	TRBV7-2	TRBJ1-6
TGTGCCAGCAGTGAATATGGACAGGGCGACTATGGCTACACCTTC	CASSEYGQGDYGYTF	few	TRBD1	TRBV6-5	TRBJ1-2
TGTGCCAGCAGCCCGGACAGGGCGTTCACCGCCGGGGAGCTGTTTTTT	CASSPDRAFTAGELFF	few	TRBD1	TRBV7-3	TRBJ2-2
TGTGCCAGCAGCTCCGGGGGTCCTAGCAATCAGCCCCAGCATTTT	CASSSGGPSNQPQHF	-	-	TRBV7-9	TRBJ1-5
TGTGCCAGCAGCGTAGAGGTAGCGACCCTCGAGCAGTACTTC	CASSVEVATLEQYF	few	-	TRBV9	TRBJ2-7
TGTGCCAGCAGCTTGGGTTTTAGCGGGAGCGACGAGCAGTACTTC	CASSLGFSGSDEQYF	-	TRBD2	TRBV5-4	TRBJ2-7
TGTGCCACCAGTGATCGACAGGGCGGAGAGACCCAGTACTTC	CATSDRQGGETQYF	many	TRBD1	TRBV24-1	TRBJ2-5
TGTGCCAGCAGCCATGGAGGGGCCGCTGGAAACACCATATATTTT	CASSHGGAAGNTIYF	few	-	TRBV7-9	TRBJ1-3
TGTGCCAGCAGTTTTGACAGCTTCTACGAGCAGTACTTC	CASSFDSFYEQYF	-	-	TRBV9	TRBJ2-7